This is a list of T cell receptor beta chains from one sample in a study of T cells in Graves' hyperthyroidism and ophthalmopathy. Each CDR3 protein is one row after TCRdb ran MiXCR on the multiplex PCR reads. The sample lists some 370,000 distinct CDR3 sequences, about a sixth occurring once. The sequencing input was blood. The receptors come from a woman aged 25 to 45 with Graves' hyperthyroidism that later progressed to Graves' ophthalmopathy. The CDR3 runs from the conserved cysteine through the conserved F or W. D genes are given only for firm matches. Clone size is given for some rows only: seen once, a few or many times, or a class if the clone is expanded.

>TRBJ1-2|many|TRBD1|TRBV27
CASSPRQGADYGYTF
TGTGCCAGCAGTCCGCGACAGGGGGCGGACTATGGCTACACCTTC
>TRBJ2-7|few|-|TRBV27
CASSLLISGYEQYF
TGTGCCAGCAGTTTATTGATTTCGGGCTACGAGCAGTACTTC
>TRBJ1-1|many|-|TRBV5-1
CASRPVSGRTEAFF
TGCGCCAGCAGACCGGTGTCGGGCCGTACAGAAGCTTTCTTT
>TRBJ2-5|many|TRBD2|TRBV2
CASSYSGGASETQYF
TGTGCCAGCAGCTATAGCGGGGGGGCGTCGGAGACCCAGTACTTC
>TRBJ2-2|many|-|TRBV3-1
CASSKRGGTNTGELFF
TGTGCCAGCAGCAAGAGGGGAGGCACGAACACCGGGGAGCTGTTTTTT
>TRBJ2-4|-|TRBD2|TRBV4-1
CASSQVLGLAEPRYF
TGCGCCAGCAGCCAAGTTTTGGGACTAGCGGAGCCACGGTACTTC
>TRBJ1-1|many|-|TRBV2
CASSGVLGTPEAFF
TGTGCCAGCAGTGGAGTTTTGGGGACCCCTGAAGCTTTCTTT
>TRBJ2-1|many|-|TRBV12-3/TRBV12-4
CASSFQGSSYNEQFF
TGTGCCAGCAGTTTCCAGGGGAGCTCCTACAATGAGCAGTTCTTC
>TRBJ2-7|many|-|TRBV10-3
CAVSGTEGYEQYF
TGTGCCGTCTCCGGGACTGAGGGCTACGAGCAGTACTTC
>TRBJ2-5|many|-|TRBV28
CASSFEGTQYF
TGTGCCAGCAGTTTCGAGGGGACCCAGTACTTC
>TRBJ1-6|many|TRBD1|TRBV5-1
CASSLEGAIYSPLHF
TGCGCCAGCAGCTTGGAGGGGGCGATTTATTCACCCCTCCACTTT
>TRBJ1-1|many|TRBD1|TRBV29-1
CSVVGGGGTEAFF
TGCAGCGTTGTGGGAGGGGGCGGTACTGAAGCTTTCTTT
>TRBJ2-7|many|TRBD1|TRBV10-3
CAISDRDRGSWEQYF
TGTGCCATCAGTGACCGGGACAGGGGTTCGTGGGAGCAGTACTTC
>TRBJ2-7|few|-|TRBV5-1
CASSIGTPSREQYF
TGCGCCAGCAGCATCGGGACACCCAGTCGGGAGCAGTACTTC
>TRBJ1-6|few|-|TRBV19
CASSADSYSPLHF
TGTGCCAGTAGTGCGGACAGTTATTCACCCCTCCACTTT
>TRBJ2-3|-|TRBD2|TRBV4-1
CASSQVSGGPTTDTQYF
TGCGCCAGCAGCCAAGTTAGCGGGGGGCCCACCACAGATACGCAGTATTTT
>TRBJ2-7|many|-|TRBV2
CASSVGGLPYEQYF
TGTGCCAGCAGTGTCGGGGGGCTACCCTACGAGCAGTACTTC
>TRBJ1-1|many|-|TRBV5-1
CASSKQGHQNTEAFF
TGCGCCAGCAGCAAACAGGGACACCAGAACACTGAAGCTTTCTTT
>TRBJ1-5|-|TRBD1|TRBV30
CAWRGQGTHQPQHF
TGTGCCTGGAGGGGACAGGGGACACATCAGCCCCAGCATTTT
>TRBJ2-1|many|-|TRBV10-2
CASSVRSGGALGDEQFF
TGCGCCAGCAGTGTGCGGAGCGGAGGTGCTTTGGGGGATGAGCAGTTCTTC
>TRBJ2-3|many|TRBD2|TRBV28
CASSFSGSRISTQYF
TGTGCCAGCAGCTTTAGCGGGAGTAGAATAAGTACGCAGTATTTT
>TRBJ2-1|many|-|TRBV11-2
CASSASGAWSYNEQFF
TGTGCCAGCAGCGCGTCGGGAGCGTGGTCCTACAATGAGCAGTTCTTC
>TRBJ2-7|many|-|TRBV28
CASSSTLYYEQYF
TGTGCCAGCAGTTCCACTCTATACTACGAGCAGTACTTC
>TRBJ1-2|few|TRBD1|TRBV6-5
CASSYSRDSLPYGYTF
TGTGCCAGCAGTTACTCCCGGGACAGCTTACCCTATGGCTACACCTTC
>TRBJ2-1|many|-|TRBV11-2
CASSLSWTDYNEQFF
TGTGCCAGCAGCTTATCTTGGACCGACTACAATGAGCAGTTCTTC
>TRBJ2-7|many|TRBD1|TRBV6-1
CASSLTGIGEQYF
TGTGCCAGCAGTTTGACAGGGATAGGCGAGCAGTACTTC
>TRBJ1-1|many|TRBD1|TRBV5-1
CASSLLSGGMNTEAFF
TGCGCCAGCAGCTTGTTATCAGGGGGCATGAACACTGAAGCTTTCTTT
>TRBJ1-5|many|-|TRBV7-2
CASSSDVKQPQHF
TGTGCCAGCAGCTCGGACGTCAAGCAGCCCCAGCATTTT
>TRBJ2-5|-|TRBD1|TRBV11-2
CASSSGTGMETQYF
TGTGCCAGCAGCTCCGGGACAGGGATGGAGACCCAGTACTTC
>TRBJ2-1|-|TRBD1|TRBV6-2/TRBV6-3
CASSGDRELDEQFF
TGTGCCAGCAGTGGGGACAGGGAATTGGATGAGCAGTTCTTC
>TRBJ2-5|-|-|TRBV15
CATSRDSGLETQYF
TGTGCCACCAGCAGAGATTCGGGATTAGAGACCCAGTACTTC
>TRBJ1-2|few|-|TRBV6-1
CASSEGRSLRGYTF
TGTGCCAGCAGTGAAGGTCGGAGCTTGCGTGGCTACACCTTC
>TRBJ2-3|many|-|TRBV20-1
CSARASGLSTDTQYF
TGCAGTGCTAGAGCCAGCGGGTTAAGCACAGATACGCAGTATTTT
>TRBJ2-1|many|-|TRBV24-1
CATSDFGGELYNEQFF
TGTGCCACCAGTGATTTTGGTGGGGAGCTCTACAATGAGCAGTTCTTC
>TRBJ2-2|many|-|TRBV6-2/TRBV6-3
CASSYSLLSATGELFF
TGTGCCAGCAGTTACTCGTTGCTCTCAGCTACCGGGGAGCTGTTTTTT
>TRBJ2-7|few|-|TRBV7-9
CASSLVGLPHYEQYF
TGTGCCAGCAGCTTAGTTGGGCTTCCTCACTACGAGCAGTACTTC
>TRBJ1-6|-|-|TRBV30
CAWSESGQNSPLHF
TGTGCCTGGAGTGAGTCGGGGCAAAATTCACCCCTCCACTTT
>TRBJ1-1|-|-|TRBV5-8
CASSFLGRPHEEAFF
TGTGCCAGCAGCTTCCTGGGGCGTCCCCATGAGGAAGCTTTCTTT
>TRBJ1-5|few|TRBD1|TRBV20-1
CSAIIRDSSNQPQHF
TGCAGTGCTATCATACGGGACAGTAGCAATCAGCCCCAGCATTTT
>TRBJ2-6|-|-|TRBV4-1
CASSQRIRDQGYSGANVLTF
TGCGCCAGCAGCCAAAGGATCCGGGACCAGGGATACTCTGGGGCCAACGTCCTGACTTTC
>TRBJ2-7|many|-|TRBV30
CAWSVKNVVVYEQYF
TGTGCCTGGAGTGTAAAGAACGTAGTAGTCTACGAGCAGTACTTC
>TRBJ1-4|few|-|TRBV7-9
CASSLLTGEKLFF
TGTGCCAGCAGCTTGCTCACGGGGGAAAAACTGTTTTTT